Below are 14 T cell receptor beta chains sequenced from a single sample in a study of T-cell reconstitution after alpha-beta-depleted transplantation in children (dated by TCRdb to about 2016). The method behind the library was PCR. Sequenced using an Illumina HiSeq 2500. TCR library preparation used molecular barcoding, with unique molecular identifiers applied to normalize quantification of the TCRbeta repertoire. The raw public reads went through TCRdb reprocessing: fastp at Q25, MiXCR clone calling, in-frame beta chains kept. Every entry covers one CDR3 protein and lists the most common genes and DNA from its rows. In this sample the table shows hundreds of thousands of distinct CDR3 sequences, 8% to 9.5% of which occur a single time. Of the sample, 5% to 7% falls within the top ten clones. The specimen was PBMCs from the stem cell graft donor, collected from the stem cell graft. The receptors here all came from a human donor who donated a stem cell graft to a child with acute lymphoblastic leukemia.

Comment on this clonotype: At one of its ends the junction is not consistent with the germline gene, which may arise from a read error. The chain uses TRBV20-1 and TRBJ2-1; D remains unclear. The CDR3 runs to 17 residues. CDR1 is DFQATT and CDR2 is SNEGSKA in the germline V gene (reference sequence). CDR3 loop: CSARDQRRASFYSEQFF. CDR3 coding DNA: TGCAGTGCTAGAGATCAGAGAAGGGCTAGTTTTTACAGTGAGCAGTTCTTC.

The chain carries TRBV7-2 and TRBJ1-2; tentatively, D is TRBD1 (5 bases). This CDR3 is 15 amino acids long. V was trimmed by 3 bases and J by 6 bases, leaving 17 bases between them. Germline V gives CDR1 SGHTA, CDR2 FQGNSA. In DNA form, the CDR3 reads TGTGCCAGCAGCTTCTTGATTCAGGGAGGCCATGGCTACACCTTC. This encodes CASSFLIQGGHGYTF.

The sample holds many counts of this clonotype. The chain recombines TRBV20-1 with TRBJ2-1; 15 bases agree with TRBD2. CDR3 size: 15 residues. Germline CDR1 DFQATT, CDR2 SNEGSKA (reference sequence). V shed 5 bases, J shed 8 bases, and the junction held 7 bases outside the gene matches. In DNA form, the CDR3 reads TGCAGTGCTTCGGGACTAGCGGGGGGCCTGGATGAGCAGTTCTTC. Translated, it gives CSASGLAGGLDEQFF.

This clonotype was seen ten or more times. V and J are TRBV10-3 and TRBJ2-3, with TRBD2 identical over 7 bases. Germline assignment: CDR1 ENHRY and CDR2 SYGVKD. Losses at the gene ends were 4 bases for V and 2 bases for J; bases not matched to a gene: 3. This CDR3 has 14 residues. CDR3 protein: CAISALAATDTQYF. CDR3 nucleotides: TGTGCCATCAGTGCCCTAGCGGCCACAGATACGCAGTATTTT.

The chain joins TRBV7-8 to TRBJ1-2, with D possibly matching TRBD1 (6 bases). Germline CDR1 and CDR2: SGHVS and FQNEAQ. The CDR3 is 14 amino acids. V was cut by 6 bases and J by 7 bases, with 18 bases left in between. The CDR3, as DNA: TGTGCCAGCAGGCACGATTGGGGGGCCGCTGGCTACACCTTC. Translating gives CASRHDWGAAGYTF.

This clonotype has a count of ten or more. V gene TRBV28 combines with J gene TRBJ2-7, with D possibly called TRBD1 or TRBD2 (5 bases each). V dropped 8 bases and J dropped 3 bases, with 17 bases sitting between them. The CDR3 covers 14 residues. Germline loops: CDR1 MDHEN, CDR2 SYDVKM. The CDR3 protein is CASAQARTFYEQYF. As DNA, the CDR3 is TGTGCCAGCGCACAGGCTAGGACTTTCTACGAGCAGTACTTC.

Regarding this clonotype: Compared with germline, one end of the junction differs, possibly owing to a read error. The chain links TRBV27 to TRBJ2-7; the D gene could be TRBD1 or TRBD2 (5 bases each). The germline V gene has CDR1 MNHEY and CDR2 SMNVEV (reference sequence). This CDR3 comprises 14 residues. Written as DNA, the CDR3 is TGTGCCAGCAGTTTATCCGGGACGACCTACGAGGAGTACTTC. Its protein product is CASSLSGTTYEEYF.

The V gene is TRBV6-1, the J gene TRBJ1-2; 8 positions agree with TRBD1. CDR1 and CDR2 from the germline V gene are MNHNS and SASEGT. The V gene end was trimmed by 7 bases and the J gene end by 5 bases; junction bases not matched to a gene: 6. The CDR3 has 13 residues. The CDR3 sequence: CASNAGQGYGYTF. The CDR3 coding sequence is TGTGCCAGCAACGCCGGACAGGGTTATGGCTACACCTTC.

The chain couples TRBV27 to TRBJ1-1; D gene ambiguous. V was trimmed by 4 bases and J by 7 bases, leaving 22 bases between them. Germline V gene data show CDR1 as MNHEY and CDR2 as SMNVEV (reference sequence). The CDR3 sequence is 16 residues long. The CDR3 bases are TGTGCCAGCAGTTATTGGGAGCCTGGGAGGTTGGATGAAGCTTTCTTT. This translates into CASSYWEPGRLDEAFF.

This sequence joins TRBV12-2 and TRBJ2-1. TRBV12-2 represents a pseudogene. This CDR3 is built from 11 residues. The DNA of the CDR3 is TGTGCAAGTCGCTCGTCGAATGAGCAGTTCTTC. Amino acid sequence: CASRSSNEQFF.

This clonotype was observed many times. This rearrangement joins TRBV6-1 to TRBJ2-7, with D possibly being TRBD1 or TRBD2 (5 bases each). Germline loops: CDR1 MNHNS, CDR2 SASEGT. This CDR3 contains 15 residues. V lost 6 bases, J lost 4 bases, and 19 bases lay in between. The DNA of the CDR3 is TGTGCCAGCAGATTAAGCCGGGACCCAGGGTACGAGCAGTACTTC. Its translation: CASRLSRDPGYEQYF.

The gene calls are TRBV7-2 and TRBJ1-1; no clear D gene. The CDR3 totals 14 residues. V was pared by 6 bases and J by 4 bases, with 15 bases between. Looked up from germline, CDR1 is SGHTA and CDR2 is FQGNSA. The chain's CDR3 is CASRLGVLPTEAFF. DNA of the CDR3: TGTGCCAGCAGACTGGGAGTTCTCCCCACTGAAGCTTTCTTT.

This clonotype has more than one count but fewer than ten. The chain recombines TRBV20-1 with TRBJ1-6; perhaps TRBD1 as D (6 bases). Per the germline V gene, CDR1 is DFQATT and CDR2 is SNEGSKA (reference sequence). This CDR3 comprises 15 residues. V was clipped by 3 bases and J by 6 bases, with 15 bases between them. CDR3 residues: CSASRGATGNSPLHF. In nucleotides, the CDR3 is TGCAGTGCTAGTAGGGGGGCTACCGGTAATTCACCCCTCCACTTT.

In this sample, this clonotype turned up a few times. This chain uses TRBV27 with TRBJ2-1; D may be TRBD2 (7 bases). Germline V CDR1 and CDR2: MNHEY, SMNVEV (reference sequence). V gave up 1 base and J gave up 6 bases, with 13 bases separating them. The CDR3 length is 15 residues. CDR3 sequence: CASSLWGGQPNEQFF. The CDR3 DNA is TGTGCCAGCAGTTTATGGGGGGGCCAGCCCAATGAGCAGTTCTTC.